This T cell receptor (beta chain) was captured by sequencing in a study of blood T cell repertoires in COVID-19. Study details: Sample material is recorded as cDNA or gDNA derived from T cells, B-cell-depleted T cells, or PBMCs.

Original methodology: For nucleated cells, counts were estimated from reference gene primer amplification. Profiling relied on immunoSEQ multiplex PCR, and the TCRdb table lists in-frame clones only, not all of them. D and trimming come from the DNA, and the V and J calls and clone size come from that table. Among roughly 500,000 clones listed, 75% to 90% were seen once. Germline V gene data show CDR1 as LGHDT and CDR2 as YNNKEL (reference sequence). This CDR3 comprises 15 residues. V shed 4 bases and J 6 bases; nucleotides not matched to a gene: 9. Sequencing was done on a sample of peripheral blood. The receptor comes from a human donor in a cohort sampled during active COVID-19. V and J are TRBV3-1 (or the pseudogene TRBV3-2) and TRBJ2-1; 7 nucleotides match TRBD2. The chain's CDR3 is CASSLPHSGRNEQFF. The CDR3 nucleotides read TGTGCCAGCAGCCTCCCCCATAGCGGGCGCAATGAGCAGTTCTTC.